This T cell receptor (beta chain) was sequenced for a study of blood T cell repertoires in COVID-19. Study-level information: Specimens from acute and convalescent COVID-19 originated in the United States, Italy and Spain. T cells, B-cell-depleted T cells, or PBMCs provided the cDNA or gDNA that served as material.

Per the original methods: Amplification of reference gene primers provided the estimated nucleated cell counts. TCRdb's table, derived via immunoSEQ multiplex PCR, lists solely in-frame clones and lacks some. The V and J calls and clone size come from that table; D and trimming were worked out from the DNA. The sample has some 46,000 clones, 80% to 90% seen once; the top ten hold almost 8%. The specimen was peripheral blood. The sequence was collected from a man aged 50 to 60 with acute or convalescent COVID-19.

CDR3 region: CASSISGFDQPQHF. Written as DNA, the CDR3 is TGTGCCAGTAGTATAAGCGGCTTCGATCAGCCCCAGCATTTT. The rearrangement uses TRBV19 and TRBJ1-5; unclear D gene. The V gene's germline CDR1 is LNHDA and CDR2 SQIVND (reference sequence). V shed 2 bases and J shed 5 bases, with 10 bases lying between them. This CDR3 region has 14 residues.